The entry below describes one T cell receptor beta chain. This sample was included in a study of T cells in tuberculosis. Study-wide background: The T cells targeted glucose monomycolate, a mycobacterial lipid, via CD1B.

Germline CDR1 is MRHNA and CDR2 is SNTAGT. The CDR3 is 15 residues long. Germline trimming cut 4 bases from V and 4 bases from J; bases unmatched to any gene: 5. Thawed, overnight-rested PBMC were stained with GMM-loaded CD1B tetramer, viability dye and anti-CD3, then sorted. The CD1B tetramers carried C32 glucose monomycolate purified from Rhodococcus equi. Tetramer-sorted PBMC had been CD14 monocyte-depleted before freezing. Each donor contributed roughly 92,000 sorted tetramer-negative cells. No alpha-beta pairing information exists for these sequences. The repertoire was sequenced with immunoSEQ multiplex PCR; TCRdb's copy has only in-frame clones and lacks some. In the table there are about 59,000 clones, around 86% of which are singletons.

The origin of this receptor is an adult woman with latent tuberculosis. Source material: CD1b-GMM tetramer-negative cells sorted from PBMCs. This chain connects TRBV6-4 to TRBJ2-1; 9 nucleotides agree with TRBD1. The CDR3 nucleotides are TGTGCCAGCAGTGTGGGACAGGGAGGGTACAATGAGCAGTTCTTC. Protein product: CASSVGQGGYNEQFF.